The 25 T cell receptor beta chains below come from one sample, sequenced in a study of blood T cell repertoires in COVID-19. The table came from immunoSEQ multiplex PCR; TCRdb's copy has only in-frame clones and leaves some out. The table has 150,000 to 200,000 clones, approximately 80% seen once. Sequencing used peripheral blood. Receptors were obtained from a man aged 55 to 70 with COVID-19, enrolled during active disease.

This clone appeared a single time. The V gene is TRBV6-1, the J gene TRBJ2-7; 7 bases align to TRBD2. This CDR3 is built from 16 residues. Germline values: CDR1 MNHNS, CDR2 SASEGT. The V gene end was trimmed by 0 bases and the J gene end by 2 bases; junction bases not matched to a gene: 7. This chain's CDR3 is CASSEAYGGIPYEQYF. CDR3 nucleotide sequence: TGTGCCAGCAGTGAAGCGTACGGGGGGATACCCTACGAGCAGTACTTC.

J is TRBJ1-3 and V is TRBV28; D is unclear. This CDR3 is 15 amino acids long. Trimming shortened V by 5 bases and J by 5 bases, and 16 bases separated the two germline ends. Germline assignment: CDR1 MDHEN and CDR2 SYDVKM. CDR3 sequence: CASSARRASRNTIYF. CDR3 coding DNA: TGTGCCAGCAGTGCCCGGAGGGCCTCAAGAAACACCATATATTTT.

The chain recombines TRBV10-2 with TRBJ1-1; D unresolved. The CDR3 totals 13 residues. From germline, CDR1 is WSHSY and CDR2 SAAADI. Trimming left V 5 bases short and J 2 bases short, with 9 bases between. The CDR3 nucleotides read TGCGCCAGCAGTATCACAAGAAACACTGAAGCTTTCTTT. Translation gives CASSITRNTEAFF.

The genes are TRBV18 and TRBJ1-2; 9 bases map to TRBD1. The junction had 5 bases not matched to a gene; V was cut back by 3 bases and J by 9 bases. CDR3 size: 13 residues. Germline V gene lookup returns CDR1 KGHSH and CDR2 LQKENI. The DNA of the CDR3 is TGTGCCAGCTCACCCCCGGGACAGGGTAGCTACACCTTC. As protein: CASSPPGQGSYTF.

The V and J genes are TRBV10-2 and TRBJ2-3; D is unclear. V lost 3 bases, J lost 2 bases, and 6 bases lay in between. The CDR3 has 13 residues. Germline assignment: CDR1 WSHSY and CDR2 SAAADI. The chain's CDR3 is CASSDTNTDTQYF. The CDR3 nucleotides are TGCGCCAGCAGTGACACTAACACAGATACGCAGTATTTT.

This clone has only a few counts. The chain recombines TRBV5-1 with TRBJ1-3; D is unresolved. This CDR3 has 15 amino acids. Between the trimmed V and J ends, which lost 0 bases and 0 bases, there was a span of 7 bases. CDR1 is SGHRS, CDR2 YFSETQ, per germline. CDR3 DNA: TGCGCCAGCAGCTTGGGGTCAGTCTCTGGAAACACCATATATTTT. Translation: CASSLGSVSGNTIYF.

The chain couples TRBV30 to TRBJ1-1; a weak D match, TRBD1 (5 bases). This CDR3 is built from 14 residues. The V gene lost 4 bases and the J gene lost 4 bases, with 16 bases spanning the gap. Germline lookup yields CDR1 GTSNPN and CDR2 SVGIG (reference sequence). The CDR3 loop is CAWTWAGAGTEAFF. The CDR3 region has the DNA TGTGCCTGGACCTGGGCTGGGGCAGGCACTGAAGCTTTCTTT.

DNA for the CDR3: TGTGCCAGCAGTTACTCCTCTAGCGGCTCCTACGAGCAGTACTTC. Its protein product is CASSYSSSGSYEQYF. The gene calls are TRBV6-2 or TRBV6-3 and TRBJ2-7; 7 nucleotides match TRBD2. This CDR3 has 15 residues. The J segment lost 0 bases and the V segment lost 0 bases, leaving 2 bases of the junction unmatched. Looked up from germline, CDR1 is MNHEY and CDR2 is SVGEGT.

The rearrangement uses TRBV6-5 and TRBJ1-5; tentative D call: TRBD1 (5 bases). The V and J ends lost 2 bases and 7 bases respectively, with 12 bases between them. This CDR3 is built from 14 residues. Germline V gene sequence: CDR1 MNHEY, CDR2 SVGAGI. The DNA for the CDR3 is TGTGCCAGCAGTTACGGGGGGGTAGGGCAGCCCCAGCATTTT. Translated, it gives CASSYGGVGQPQHF.

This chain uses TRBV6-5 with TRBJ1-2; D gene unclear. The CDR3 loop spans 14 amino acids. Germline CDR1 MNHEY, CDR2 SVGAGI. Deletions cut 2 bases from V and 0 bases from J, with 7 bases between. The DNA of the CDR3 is TGTGCCAGCAGTTACCGGGGATCTAACTATGGCTACACCTTC. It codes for CASSYRGSNYGYTF.

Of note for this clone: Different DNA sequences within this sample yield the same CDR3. The CDR3 region has the DNA TGTGCCTGGAGTGTGGGAGGCGGCTACACCTTC. It codes for CAWSVGGGYTF. The V gene is TRBV30, the J gene TRBJ1-2, with D unresolved. CDR1 is GTSNPN and CDR2 is SVGIG in the germline V gene (reference sequence). CDR3 size: 11 residues. Trimming removed 0 bases at V and 8 bases at J, with 7 bases between.

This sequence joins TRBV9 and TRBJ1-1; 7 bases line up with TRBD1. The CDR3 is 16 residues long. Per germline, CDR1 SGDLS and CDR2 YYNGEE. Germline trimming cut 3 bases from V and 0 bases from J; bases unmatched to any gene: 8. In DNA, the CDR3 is TGTGCCAGCAGCGCGACGACAGGGATCATGAACACTGAAGCTTTCTTT. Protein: CASSATTGIMNTEAFF.

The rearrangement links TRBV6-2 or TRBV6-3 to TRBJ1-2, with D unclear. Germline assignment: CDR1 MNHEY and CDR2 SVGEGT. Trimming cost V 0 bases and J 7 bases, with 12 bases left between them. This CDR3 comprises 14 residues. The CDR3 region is CASSYSERSAGYTF. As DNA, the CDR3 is TGTGCCAGCAGTTACTCGGAAAGAAGCGCTGGCTACACCTTC.

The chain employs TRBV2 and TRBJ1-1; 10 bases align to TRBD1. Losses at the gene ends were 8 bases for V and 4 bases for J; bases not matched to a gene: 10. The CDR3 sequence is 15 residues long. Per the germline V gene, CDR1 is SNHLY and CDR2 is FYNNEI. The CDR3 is CASARDRGGGTEAFF. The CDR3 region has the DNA TGTGCCAGCGCCCGGGACAGGGGTGGGGGCACTGAAGCTTTCTTT.

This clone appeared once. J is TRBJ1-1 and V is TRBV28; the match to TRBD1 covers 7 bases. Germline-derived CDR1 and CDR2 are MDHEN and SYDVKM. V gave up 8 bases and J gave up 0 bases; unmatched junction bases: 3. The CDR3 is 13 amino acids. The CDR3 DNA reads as TGTGCCAGCGGGACAGTCTTGAACACTGAAGCTTTCTTT. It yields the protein CASGTVLNTEAFF. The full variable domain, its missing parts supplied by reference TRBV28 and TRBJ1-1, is DVKVTQSSRYLVKRTGEKVFLECVQDMDHENMFWYRQDPGLGLRLIYFSYDVKMKEKGDIPEGYSVSREKKERFSLILESASTNQTSMYLCASGTVLNTEAFFGQGTRLTVV.

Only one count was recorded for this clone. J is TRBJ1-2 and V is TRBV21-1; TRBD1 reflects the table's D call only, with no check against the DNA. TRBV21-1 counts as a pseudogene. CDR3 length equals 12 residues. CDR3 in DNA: TGTGCCAGCAGCCGACATGTCTATGGCTACACCTTC. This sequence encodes CASSRHVYGYTF.

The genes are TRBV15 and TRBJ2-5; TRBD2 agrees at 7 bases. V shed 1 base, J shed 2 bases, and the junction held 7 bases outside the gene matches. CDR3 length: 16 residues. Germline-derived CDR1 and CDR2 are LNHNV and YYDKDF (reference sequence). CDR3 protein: CATSRAWGGPQETQYF. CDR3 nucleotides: TGTGCCACCAGCAGAGCATGGGGGGGACCTCAAGAGACCCAGTACTTC.

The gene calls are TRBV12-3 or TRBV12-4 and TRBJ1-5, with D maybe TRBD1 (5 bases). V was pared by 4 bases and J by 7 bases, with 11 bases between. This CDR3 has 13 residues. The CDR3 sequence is CASSSRVLQPQHF. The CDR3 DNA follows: TGTGCCAGCAGTTCCAGGGTATTACAGCCCCAGCATTTT.

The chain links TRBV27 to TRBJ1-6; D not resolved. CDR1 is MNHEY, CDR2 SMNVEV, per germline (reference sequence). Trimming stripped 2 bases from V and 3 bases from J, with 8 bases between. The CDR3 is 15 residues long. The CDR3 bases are TGTGCCAGCAGTTTAGAAGCGATCTATAATTCACCCCTCCACTTT. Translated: CASSLEAIYNSPLHF.

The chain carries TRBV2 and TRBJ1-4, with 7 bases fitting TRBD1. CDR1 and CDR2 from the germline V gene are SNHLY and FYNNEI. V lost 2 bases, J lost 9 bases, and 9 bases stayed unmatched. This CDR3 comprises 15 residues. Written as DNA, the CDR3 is TGTGCCAGCAGTGAAATTGTGACAGGGTCACAAAAACTGTTTTTT. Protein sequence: CASSEIVTGSQKLFF.

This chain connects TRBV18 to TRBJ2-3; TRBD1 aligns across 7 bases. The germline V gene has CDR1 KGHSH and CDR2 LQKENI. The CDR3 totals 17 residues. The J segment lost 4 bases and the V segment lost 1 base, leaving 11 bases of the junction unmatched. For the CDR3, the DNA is TGTGCCAGCTCACCACGGGGTCGACAGGGAGTCGCAGATACGCAGTATTTT. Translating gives CASSPRGRQGVADTQYF. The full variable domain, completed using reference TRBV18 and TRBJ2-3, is NAGVMQNPRHLVRRRGQEARLRCSPMKGHSHVYWYRQLPEEGLKFMVYLQKENIIDESGMPKERFSAEFPKEGPSILRIQQVVRGDSAAYFCASSPRGRQGVADTQYFGPGTRLTVL.

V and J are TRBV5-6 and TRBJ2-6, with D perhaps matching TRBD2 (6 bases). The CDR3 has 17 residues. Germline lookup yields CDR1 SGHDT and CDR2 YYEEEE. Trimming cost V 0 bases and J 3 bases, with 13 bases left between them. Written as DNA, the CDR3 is TGTGCCAGCAGCTTGGGTGCGGGACGGGGTGGGGCCAACGTCCTGACTTTC. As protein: CASSLGAGRGGANVLTF. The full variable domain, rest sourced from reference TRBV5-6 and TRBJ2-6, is DAGVTQSPTHLIKTRGQQVTLRCSPKSGHDTVSWYQQALGQGPQFIFQYYEEEERQRGNFPDRFSGHQFPNYSSELNVNALLLGDSALYLCASSLGAGRGGANVLTFGAGSRLTVL.

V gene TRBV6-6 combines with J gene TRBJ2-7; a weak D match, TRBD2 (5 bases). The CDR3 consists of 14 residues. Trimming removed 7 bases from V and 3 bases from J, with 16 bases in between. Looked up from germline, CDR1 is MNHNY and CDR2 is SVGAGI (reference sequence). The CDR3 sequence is CASTQTREFYEQYF. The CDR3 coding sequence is TGTGCCAGCACCCAGACAAGGGAGTTCTACGAGCAGTACTTC.

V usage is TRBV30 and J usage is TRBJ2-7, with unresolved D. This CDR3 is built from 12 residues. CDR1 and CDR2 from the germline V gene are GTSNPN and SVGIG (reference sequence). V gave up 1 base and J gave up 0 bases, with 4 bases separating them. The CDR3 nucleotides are TGTGCCTGGAGTGATAGCTCCTACGAGCAGTACTTC. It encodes CAWSDSSYEQYF.

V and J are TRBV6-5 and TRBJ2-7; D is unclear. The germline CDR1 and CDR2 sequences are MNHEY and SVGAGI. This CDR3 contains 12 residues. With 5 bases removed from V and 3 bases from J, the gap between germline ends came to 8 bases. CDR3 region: CASSLGGYEQYF. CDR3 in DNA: TGTGCCAGCAGTCTCGGCGGCTACGAGCAGTACTTC.